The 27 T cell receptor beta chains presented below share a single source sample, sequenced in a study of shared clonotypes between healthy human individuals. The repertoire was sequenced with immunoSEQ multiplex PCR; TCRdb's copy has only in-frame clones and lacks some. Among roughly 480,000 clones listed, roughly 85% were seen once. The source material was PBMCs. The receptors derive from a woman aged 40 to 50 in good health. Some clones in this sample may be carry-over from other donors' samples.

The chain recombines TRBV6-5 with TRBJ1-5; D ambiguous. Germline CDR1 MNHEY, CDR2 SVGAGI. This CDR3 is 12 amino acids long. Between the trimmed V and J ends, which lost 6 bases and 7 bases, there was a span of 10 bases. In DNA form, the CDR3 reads TGTGCCAGCAGACAGTTCGGGCAGCCCCAGCATTTT. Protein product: CASRQFGQPQHF.

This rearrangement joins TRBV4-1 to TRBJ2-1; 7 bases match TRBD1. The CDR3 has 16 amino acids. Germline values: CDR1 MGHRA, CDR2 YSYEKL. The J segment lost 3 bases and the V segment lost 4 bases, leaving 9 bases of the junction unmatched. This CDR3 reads CASSRAIGTVYNEQFF. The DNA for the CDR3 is TGCGCCAGCAGCCGGGCAATTGGGACAGTCTACAATGAGCAGTTCTTC.

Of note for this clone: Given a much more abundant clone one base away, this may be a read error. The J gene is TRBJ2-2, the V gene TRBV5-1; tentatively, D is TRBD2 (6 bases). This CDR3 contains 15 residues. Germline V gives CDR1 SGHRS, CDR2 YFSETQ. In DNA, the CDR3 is TGCGCCAGCAGCTTGTATAGGCTGAACACCGGGGGGCTGTTTTTT. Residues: CASSLYRLNTGGLFF.

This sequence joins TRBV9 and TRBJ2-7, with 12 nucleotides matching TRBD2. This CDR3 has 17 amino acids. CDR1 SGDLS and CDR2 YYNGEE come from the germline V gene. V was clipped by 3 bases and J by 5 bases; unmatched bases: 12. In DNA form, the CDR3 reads TGTGCCAGCAGCGCGGGACTAGCGGGTCCGGAATGGGACGAGCAGTACTTC. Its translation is CASSAGLAGPEWDEQYF.

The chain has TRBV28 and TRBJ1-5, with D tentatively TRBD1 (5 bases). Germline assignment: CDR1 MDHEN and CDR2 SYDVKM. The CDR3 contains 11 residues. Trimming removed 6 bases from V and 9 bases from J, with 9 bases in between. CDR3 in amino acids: CASSRDRPQHF. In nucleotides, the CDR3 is TGTGCCAGCAGCAGAGACAGGCCCCAGCATTTT.

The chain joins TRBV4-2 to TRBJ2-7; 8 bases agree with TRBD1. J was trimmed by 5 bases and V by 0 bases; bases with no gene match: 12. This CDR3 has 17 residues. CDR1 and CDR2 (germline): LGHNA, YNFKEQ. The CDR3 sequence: CASSQDPRDRTKDEQYF. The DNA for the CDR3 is TGTGCCAGCAGCCAAGATCCCCGGGACAGGACTAAGGACGAGCAGTACTTC.

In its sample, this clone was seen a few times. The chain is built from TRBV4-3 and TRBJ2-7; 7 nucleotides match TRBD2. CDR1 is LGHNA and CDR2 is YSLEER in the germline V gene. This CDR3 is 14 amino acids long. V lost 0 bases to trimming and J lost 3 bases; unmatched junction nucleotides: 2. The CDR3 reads CASSQETSSYEQYF. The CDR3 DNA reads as TGCGCCAGCAGCCAAGAGACTAGCAGCTACGAGCAGTACTTC.

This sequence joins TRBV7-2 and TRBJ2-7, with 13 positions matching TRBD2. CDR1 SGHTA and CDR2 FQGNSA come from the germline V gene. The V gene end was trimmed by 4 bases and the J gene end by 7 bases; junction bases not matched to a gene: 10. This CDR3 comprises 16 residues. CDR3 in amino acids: CASSSSGTSGTSEQYF. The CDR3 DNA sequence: TGTGCCAGCAGCTCCTCCGGGACTAGCGGGACTTCTGAGCAGTACTTC.

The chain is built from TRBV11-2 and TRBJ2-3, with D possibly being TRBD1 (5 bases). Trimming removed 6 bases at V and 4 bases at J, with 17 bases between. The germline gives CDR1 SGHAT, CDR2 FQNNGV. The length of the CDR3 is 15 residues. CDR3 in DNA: TGTGCCAGCAGTCAGGGCCTCAGGGCGCCAGATACGCAGTATTTT. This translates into CASSQGLRAPDTQYF. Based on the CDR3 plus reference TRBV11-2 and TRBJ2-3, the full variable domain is EAGVAQSPRYKIIEKRQSVAFWCNPISGHATLYWYQQILGQGPKLLIQFQNNGVVDDSQLPKDRFSAERLKGVDSTLKIQPAKLEDSAVYLCASSQGLRAPDTQYFGPGTRLTVL.

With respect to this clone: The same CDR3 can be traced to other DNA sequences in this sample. CDR3 coding DNA: TGTGCCAGCAGCTTAGATCCGGGCCAAGAGACCCAGTACTTC. Protein product: CASSLDPGQETQYF. This sequence joins TRBV7-2 and TRBJ2-5; D ambiguous. Germline values: CDR1 SGHTA, CDR2 FQGNSA. V was cut by 1 base and J by 1 base, with 7 bases left in between. CDR3 size: 14 residues. Variable domain in full (rest from reference TRBV7-2 and TRBJ2-5): GAGVSQSPSNKVTEKGKDVELRCDPISGHTALYWYRQSLGQGLEFLIYFQGNSAPDKSGLPSDRFSAERTGGSVSTLTIQRTQQEDSAVYLCASSLDPGQETQYFGPGTRLLVL.

The CDR3 loop is CASSPLGAGSYNEQFF. CDR3 DNA sequence: TGTGCCAGCAGCCCCCTTGGAGCGGGAAGCTACAATGAGCAGTTCTTC. The rearrangement uses TRBV9 and TRBJ2-1; 7 nucleotides agree with TRBD2. CDR3 length: 16 amino acids. The V gene end was trimmed by 4 bases and the J gene end by 3 bases; junction bases not matched to a gene: 10. In germline, CDR1 is SGDLS, CDR2 YYNGEE.

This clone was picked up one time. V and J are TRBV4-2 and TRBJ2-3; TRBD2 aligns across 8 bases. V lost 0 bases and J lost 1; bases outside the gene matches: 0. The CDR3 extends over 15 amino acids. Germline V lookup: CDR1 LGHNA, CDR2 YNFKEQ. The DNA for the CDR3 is TGTGCCAGCAGCCAAGACGGGAGGGGCACAGATACGCAGTATTTT. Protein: CASSQDGRGTDTQYF.

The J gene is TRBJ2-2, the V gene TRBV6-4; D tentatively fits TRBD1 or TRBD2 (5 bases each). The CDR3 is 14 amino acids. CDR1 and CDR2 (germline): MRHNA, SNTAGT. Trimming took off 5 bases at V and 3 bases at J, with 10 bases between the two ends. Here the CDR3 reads CASSLLGDTGELFF. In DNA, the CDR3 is TGTGCCAGCAGTCTTTTGGGGGACACCGGGGAGCTGTTTTTT.

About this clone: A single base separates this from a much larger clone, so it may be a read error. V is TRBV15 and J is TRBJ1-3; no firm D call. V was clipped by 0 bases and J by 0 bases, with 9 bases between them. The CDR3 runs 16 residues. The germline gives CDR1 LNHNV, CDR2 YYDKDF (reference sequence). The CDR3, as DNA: TGTGCCACCAGCAGAGACCCGACAAGCTCTGGAAACACCATATATTTT. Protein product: CATSRDPTSSGNTIYF. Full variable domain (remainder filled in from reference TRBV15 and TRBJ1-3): DAMVIQNPRYQVTQFGKPVTLSCSQTLNHNVMYWYQQKSSQAPKLLFHYYDKDFNNEADTPDNFQSRRPNTSFCFLDIRSPGLGDTAMYLCATSRDPTSSGNTIYFGEGSWLTVV.

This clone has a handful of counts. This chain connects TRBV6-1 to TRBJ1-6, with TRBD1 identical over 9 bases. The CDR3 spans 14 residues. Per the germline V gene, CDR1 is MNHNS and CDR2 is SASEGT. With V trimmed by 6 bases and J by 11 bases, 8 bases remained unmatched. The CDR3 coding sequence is TGTGCCAGCAGGGGACAGGGAATGGGACCACCCCTCCACTTT. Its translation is CASRGQGMGPPLHF.

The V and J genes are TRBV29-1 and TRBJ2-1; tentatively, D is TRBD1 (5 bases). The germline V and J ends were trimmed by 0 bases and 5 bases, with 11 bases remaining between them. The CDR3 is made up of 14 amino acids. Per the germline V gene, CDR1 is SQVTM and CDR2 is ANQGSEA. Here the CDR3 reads CSVEDGWGHNEQFF. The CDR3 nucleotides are TGCAGCGTTGAAGACGGTTGGGGCCACAATGAGCAGTTCTTC.

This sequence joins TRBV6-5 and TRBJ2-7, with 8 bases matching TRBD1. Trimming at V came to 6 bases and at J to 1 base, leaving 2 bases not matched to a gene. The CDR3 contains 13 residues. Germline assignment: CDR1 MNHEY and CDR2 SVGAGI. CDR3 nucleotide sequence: TGTGCCAGCAGAAGACAGGGGTCCTACGAGCAGTACTTC. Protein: CASRRQGSYEQYF.

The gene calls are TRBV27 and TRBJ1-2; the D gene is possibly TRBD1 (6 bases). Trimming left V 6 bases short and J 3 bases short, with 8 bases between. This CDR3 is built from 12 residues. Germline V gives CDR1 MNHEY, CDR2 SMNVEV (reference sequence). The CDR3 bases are TGTGCCAGCAGAGGGACACACTATGGCTACACCTTC. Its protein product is CASRGTHYGYTF.

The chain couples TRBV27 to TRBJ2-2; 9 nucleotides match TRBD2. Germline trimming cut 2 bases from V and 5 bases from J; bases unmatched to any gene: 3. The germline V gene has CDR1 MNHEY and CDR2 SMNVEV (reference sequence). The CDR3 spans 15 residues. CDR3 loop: CASSLAGGPTGELFF. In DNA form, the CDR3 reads TGTGCCAGCAGTTTAGCGGGAGGGCCTACCGGGGAGCTGTTTTTT.

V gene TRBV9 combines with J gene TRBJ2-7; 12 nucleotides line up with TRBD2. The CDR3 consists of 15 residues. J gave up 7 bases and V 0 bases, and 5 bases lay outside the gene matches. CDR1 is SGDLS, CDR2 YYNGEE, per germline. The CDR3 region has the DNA TGTGCCAGCAGCGTAGAGGCTCTAGCGGGAGGGGAGCAGTACTTC. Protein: CASSVEALAGGEQYF. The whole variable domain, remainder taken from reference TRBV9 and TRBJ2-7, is DSGVTQTPKHLITATGQRVTLRCSPRSGDLSVYWYQQSLDQGLQFLIQYYNGEERAKGNILERFSAQQFPDLHSELNLSSLELGDSALYFCASSVEALAGGEQYFGPGTRLTVT.

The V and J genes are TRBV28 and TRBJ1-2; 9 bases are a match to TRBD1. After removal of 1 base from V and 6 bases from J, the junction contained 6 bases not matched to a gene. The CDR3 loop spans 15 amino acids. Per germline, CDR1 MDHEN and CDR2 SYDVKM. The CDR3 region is CASSLLGTGYDGYTF. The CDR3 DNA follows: TGTGCCAGCAGTTTATTGGGGACAGGGTATGATGGCTACACCTTC.

The CDR3, as DNA: TGCGCCAGCACCTCGGACGGGAACTCTGGAAACACCATATATTTT. Translating it yields CASTSDGNSGNTIYF. This chain joins TRBV5-1 and TRBJ1-3; D remains ambiguous. Germline CDR1 reads SGHRS; CDR2 reads YFSETQ. Trimming shortened V by 6 bases and J by 0 bases, and 13 bases separated the two germline ends. The CDR3 length is 15 residues.

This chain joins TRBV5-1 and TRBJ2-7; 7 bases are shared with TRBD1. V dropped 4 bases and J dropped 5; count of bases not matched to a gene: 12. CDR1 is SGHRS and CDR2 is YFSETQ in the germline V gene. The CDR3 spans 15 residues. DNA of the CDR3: TGCGCCAGCAGCGTGGATACAGGGGAAATGGACGAGCAGTACTTC. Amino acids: CASSVDTGEMDEQYF.

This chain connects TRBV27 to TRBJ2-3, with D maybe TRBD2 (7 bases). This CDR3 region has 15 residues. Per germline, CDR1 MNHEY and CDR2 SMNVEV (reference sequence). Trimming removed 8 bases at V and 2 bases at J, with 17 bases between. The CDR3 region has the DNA TGTGCCAGCGTGTACCGGGGGGCCCCCACAGATACGCAGTATTTT. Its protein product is CASVYRGAPTDTQYF.

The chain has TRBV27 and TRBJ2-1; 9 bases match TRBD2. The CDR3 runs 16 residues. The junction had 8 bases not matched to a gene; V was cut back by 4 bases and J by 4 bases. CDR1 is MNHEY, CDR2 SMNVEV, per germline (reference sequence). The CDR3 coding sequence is TGTGCCAGCAGTTGGGTAGCGGGAGTCGAGTACAATGAGCAGTTCTTC. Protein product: CASSWVAGVEYNEQFF.

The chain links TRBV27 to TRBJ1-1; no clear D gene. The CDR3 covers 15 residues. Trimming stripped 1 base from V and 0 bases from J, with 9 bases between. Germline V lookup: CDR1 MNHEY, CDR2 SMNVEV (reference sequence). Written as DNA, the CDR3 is TGTGCCAGCAGTTTATTGGCCAGATTGAACACTGAAGCTTTCTTT. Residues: CASSLLARLNTEAFF.

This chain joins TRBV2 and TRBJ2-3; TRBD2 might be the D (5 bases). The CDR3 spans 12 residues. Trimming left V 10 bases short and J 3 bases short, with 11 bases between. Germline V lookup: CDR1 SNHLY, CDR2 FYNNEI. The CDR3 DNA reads TGTGCCACTGGGAGTTATACAGATACGCAGTATTTT. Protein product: CATGSYTDTQYF.